The sequence of this T cell receptor (beta chain) was determined in a study of T cell repertoires in cytomegalovirus infection. Study overall: Both CMV infection and a matching HLA type were indicated by public TCR beta signatures. Study-wide results and caveats: HLA-C-restricted CMV-specific TCR beta clonotypes were dominant in the ex vivo response. Cumulative frequency of public TCR beta families picked out carriers of CMV plus the relevant HLA.

This clonotype was seen ten or more times. Its antigen is unknown. Via MiXCR, TCRdb re-called the reads, giving one row per CDR3 protein. The sample includes nearly 550,000 distinct CDR3 sequences, more than 15% of them seen just once. V was pared by 5 bases and J by 4 bases, with 9 bases of the junction left unmatched. Germline V gene sequence: CDR1 SGHTA, CDR2 FQGNSA. The CDR3 is made up of 15 amino acids. The chain links TRBV7-2 to TRBJ2-5, with TRBD1 matching over 8 bases. This TCR derives from a human donor in good health (CMV status not recorded). Some clones in this sample may be carry-over from other donors' samples. Sequencing was done on a sample of CD8+ T cells from PBMCs. The CDR3: CASSTEDRVTETQYF. Here the CDR3 DNA reads TGTGCCAGCAGCACCGAGGACAGGGTTACAGAGACCCAGTACTTC.